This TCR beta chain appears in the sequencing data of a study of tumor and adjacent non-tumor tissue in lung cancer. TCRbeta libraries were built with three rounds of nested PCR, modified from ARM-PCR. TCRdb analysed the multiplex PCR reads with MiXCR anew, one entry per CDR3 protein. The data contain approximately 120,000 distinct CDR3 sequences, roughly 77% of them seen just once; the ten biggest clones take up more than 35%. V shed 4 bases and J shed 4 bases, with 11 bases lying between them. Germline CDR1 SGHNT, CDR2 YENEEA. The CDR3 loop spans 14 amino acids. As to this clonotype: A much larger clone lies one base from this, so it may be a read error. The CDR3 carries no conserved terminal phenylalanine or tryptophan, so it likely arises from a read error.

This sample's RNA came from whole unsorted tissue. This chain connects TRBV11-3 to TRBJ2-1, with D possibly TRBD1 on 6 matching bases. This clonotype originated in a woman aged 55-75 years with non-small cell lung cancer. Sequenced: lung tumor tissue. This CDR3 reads CASSSRQDYNEQFS. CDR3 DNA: TGTGCCAGCAGCTCCCGACAGGATTACAATGAGCAGTTCTCC.